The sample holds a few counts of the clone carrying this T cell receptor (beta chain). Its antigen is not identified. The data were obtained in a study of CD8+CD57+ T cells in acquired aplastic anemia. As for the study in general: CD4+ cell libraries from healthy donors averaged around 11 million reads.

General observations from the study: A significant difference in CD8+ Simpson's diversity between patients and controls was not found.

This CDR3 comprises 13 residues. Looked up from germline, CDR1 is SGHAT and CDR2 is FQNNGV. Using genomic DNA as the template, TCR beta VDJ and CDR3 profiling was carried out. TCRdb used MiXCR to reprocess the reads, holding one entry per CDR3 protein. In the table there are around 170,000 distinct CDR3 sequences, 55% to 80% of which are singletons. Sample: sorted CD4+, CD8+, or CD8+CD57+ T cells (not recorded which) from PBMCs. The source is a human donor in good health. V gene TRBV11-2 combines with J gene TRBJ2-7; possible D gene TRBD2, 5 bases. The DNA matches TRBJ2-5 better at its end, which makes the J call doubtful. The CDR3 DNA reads TGTGCCAGCAGCCCGGGCCGGGGTGAGACCCAGTACTTC. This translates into CASSPGRGETQYF.